These 29 T cell receptor beta chains originate from one sample sequenced in a study of CD8+ T cells in alopecia areata. Investigators isolated RNA and reverse transcribed it into cDNA to act as the sequencing template. The data were produced by immunoSEQ multiplex PCR, yet TCRdb's version contains in-frame clones alone and is incomplete. This sample has some 150,000 clones, with around 55% found just once. The sequences come from CD8+ T cells sorted from blood, collected at week 0. Receptors originate from a human donor with alopecia areata.

The chain is built from TRBV7-6 and TRBJ2-5; possible D gene TRBD2, 7 bases. The CDR3 covers 15 residues. CDR1 is SGHVS, CDR2 FNYEAQ, per germline. The V gene lost 4 bases and the J gene lost 2 bases, with 14 bases spanning the gap. The CDR3: CASSSDGGLQETQYF. DNA for the CDR3: TGTGCCAGCAGCTCGGACGGGGGGCTTCAAGAGACCCAGTACTTC.

This clone has more than one count but fewer than ten. The chain recombines TRBV14 with TRBJ2-3, with D hard to call. Germline CDR1 is SGHDN and CDR2 is FVKESK. Between the trimmed V and J ends, which lost 0 bases and 2 bases, there was a span of 12 bases. The CDR3 loop spans 16 amino acids. This CDR3 reads CASSQDLSASTDTQYF. The CDR3 nucleotides are TGTGCCAGCAGCCAAGATCTTAGTGCCTCCACAGATACGCAGTATTTT.

This clone was seen more than once but under ten times. The chain uses TRBV29-1 and TRBJ1-2; D not certain. Germline-derived CDR1 and CDR2 are SQVTM and ANQGSEA. The CDR3 covers 15 residues. Trimming cost V 4 bases and J 0 bases, with 15 bases left between them. The DNA for the CDR3 is TGCAGCGTTGTGCGGCAGGAGGTCTCTAACTATGGCTACACCTTC. As protein: CSVVRQEVSNYGYTF. Together with reference TRBV29-1 and TRBJ1-2, the CDR3 gives the full variable domain: SAVISQKPSRDICQRGTSLTIQCQVDSQVTMMFWYRQQPGQSLTLIATANQGSEATYESGFVIDKFPISRPNLTFSTLTVSNMSPEDSSIYLCSVVRQEVSNYGYTFGSGTRLTVV.

In its sample, this clone was seen a few times. The chain carries TRBV19 and TRBJ2-1, with D possibly being TRBD2 (5 bases). This CDR3 is built from 11 residues. Germline V CDR1 and CDR2: LNHDA, SQIVND (reference sequence). Trimming shortened V by 5 bases and J by 10 bases, and 9 bases separated the two germline ends. The CDR3 DNA reads TGTGCCAGTAGTCCCGGGATCGAGCAGTTCTTC. Translation: CASSPGIEQFF.

This clone was detected only once. V is TRBV9 and J is TRBJ2-2; D gene unclear. The CDR3 contains 12 residues. Germline V gene sequence: CDR1 SGDLS, CDR2 YYNGEE. V lost 0 bases and J lost 9, with 6 bases in between. Written as DNA, the CDR3 is TGTGCCAGCAGCGTAGTGAGCTGGGAGCTGTTTTTT. It is translated as CASSVVSWELFF.

The CDR3 spells CASSQEDSIRQPQHF. DNA for the CDR3: TGCGCCAGCAGCCAAGAGGACTCAATTCGTCAGCCCCAGCATTTT. The genes are TRBV4-1 and TRBJ1-5; D uncertain. This CDR3 comprises 15 residues. The V gene's germline CDR1 is MGHRA and CDR2 YSYEKL. Trimming pared 0 bases from V and 6 bases from J, leaving 12 bases between.

The CDR3, as DNA: TGTGCCAGCAGCTCAAAACGGGGGGATTCCCCACGATTTTTCTACGAGCAGTACTTC. Its translation is CASSSKRGDSPRFFYEQYF. The V gene is TRBV7-8, the J gene TRBJ2-7, with 7 bases lining up with TRBD2. The junction had 21 bases not matched to a gene; V was cut back by 4 bases and J by 3 bases. CDR1 and CDR2 (germline): SGHVS, FQNEAQ. CDR3 size: 19 residues.

The chain couples TRBV29-1 to TRBJ2-7; weak D call: TRBD2 (6 bases). Germline loops: CDR1 SQVTM, CDR2 ANQGSEA. V lost 4 bases, J lost 2 bases, and 9 bases lay in between. The CDR3 totals 12 residues. CDR3 bases: TGCAGCGTTGGGGACTCAACCTACGAGCAGTACTTC. It specifies CSVGDSTYEQYF.

This chain uses TRBV5-1 with TRBJ2-3; the D is unclear. The CDR3 consists of 15 residues. Between the trimmed V and J ends, which lost 2 bases and 0 bases, there was a span of 10 bases. The germline V gene has CDR1 SGHRS and CDR2 YFSETQ. The CDR3 region is CASSLDVSSTDTQYF. CDR3 in DNA: TGCGCCAGCAGCTTAGACGTCTCTAGCACAGATACGCAGTATTTT.

Turning to this clone: The same CDR3 also results from other DNA sequences found in this sample. The V call is TRBV7-6, the J call TRBJ2-2; D call uncertain. This CDR3 region has 12 residues. V lost 5 bases and J lost 1, with 2 bases in between. Germline CDR1 SGHVS, CDR2 FNYEAQ. CDR3 protein: CASSLNTGELFF. The CDR3 DNA follows: TGTGCCAGCAGCCTGAACACCGGGGAGCTGTTTTTT.

The chain recombines TRBV5-6 with TRBJ1-2; a possible D gene is TRBD1 (6 bases). CDR1 is SGHDT and CDR2 is YYEEEE in the germline V gene. This CDR3 comprises 13 residues. Trimming took 4 bases from V and 7 from J, leaving 14 bases between them. The DNA for the CDR3 is TGTGCCAGCAGCCTTACTGGACAGTTTGGCTACACCTTC. Translating gives CASSLTGQFGYTF.

This clone was found a few times. The chain has TRBV28 and TRBJ2-7; 9 bases fit TRBD1. Germline V gene lookup returns CDR1 MDHEN and CDR2 SYDVKM. Trimming at V came to 10 bases and at J to 2 bases, leaving 9 bases not matched to a gene. This CDR3 is 14 amino acids long. Here the CDR3 DNA reads TGTGCCACCAGCGCCGGGACAGGGCCCTACGAGCAGTACTTC. This codes for CATSAGTGPYEQYF. The whole variable domain, filled in from reference TRBV28 and TRBJ2-7, reads DVKVTQSSRYLVKRTGEKVFLECVQDMDHENMFWYRQDPGLGLRLIYFSYDVKMKEKGDIPEGYSVSREKKERFSLILESASTNQTSMYLCATSAGTGPYEQYFGPGTRLTVT.

The gene calls are TRBV7-6 and TRBJ2-3, with D maybe TRBD2 (5 bases). Per germline, CDR1 SGHVS and CDR2 FNYEAQ. V was shortened by 4 bases and J by 0 bases, with 5 bases between the two germline ends. CDR3 length: 13 amino acids. The CDR3 spells CASSWTSTDTQYF. The CDR3 DNA follows: TGTGCCAGCAGCTGGACTAGCACAGATACGCAGTATTTT.

About this clone: This sample includes further DNA sequences coding for the same CDR3. V is TRBV30 and J is TRBJ1-5, with D hard to call. CDR3 length: 12 amino acids. V was clipped by 0 bases and J by 2 bases, with 2 bases between them. Germline loops: CDR1 GTSNPN, CDR2 SVGIG (reference sequence). CDR3 amino acids: CAWSVGNQPQHF. CDR3 nucleotide sequence: TGTGCCTGGAGTGTAGGCAATCAGCCCCAGCATTTT.

The table lists this clone with many counts. The CDR3 region is CASSDLYEQYF. The CDR3, as DNA: TGTGCCAGCAGCGATCTCTACGAGCAGTACTTC. The chain combines TRBV7-2 with TRBJ2-7; D not resolved. V was pared by 5 bases and J by 3 bases, with 5 bases between. Germline V gene data show CDR1 as SGHTA and CDR2 as FQGNSA. This CDR3 has 11 amino acids.

The chain links TRBV5-4 to TRBJ2-3; unclear D gene. V lost 0 bases and J 4 bases, leaving 9 bases between the germline ends. The CDR3 runs to 14 residues. Per the germline V gene, CDR1 is SGHNT and CDR2 is YYREEE (reference sequence). In DNA form, the CDR3 reads TGTGCCAGCAGCTTGGGTCAGGAATCAGATACGCAGTATTTT. This codes for CASSLGQESDTQYF.

This rearrangement joins TRBV15 to TRBJ1-1; the D is unclear. Deletions cut 7 bases from V and 0 bases from J, with 9 bases between. The germline V gene encodes CDR1 LNHNV and CDR2 YYDKDF (reference sequence). The CDR3 runs to 13 residues. CDR3 region: CATTLTLNTEAFF. DNA for the CDR3: TGTGCCACCACCCTAACACTGAACACTGAAGCTTTCTTT.

This chain joins TRBV15 and TRBJ1-3; D gene unclear. Germline-derived CDR1 and CDR2 are LNHNV and YYDKDF (reference sequence). V lost 0 bases, J lost 3 bases, and 9 bases lay in between. This CDR3 region has 15 residues. CDR3 coding DNA: TGTGCCACCAGCAGAGAGGGCAGTAGTGGAAACACCATATATTTT. Protein: CATSREGSSGNTIYF.

This rearrangement joins TRBV13 to TRBJ1-1; D remains unclear. V was cut by 3 bases and J by 0 bases, with 8 bases left in between. Germline-derived CDR1 and CDR2 are PRHDT and FYEKMQ (reference sequence). There are 14 residues in the CDR3. This chain's CDR3 is CASSFRAVNTEAFF. DNA for the CDR3: TGTGCCAGCAGCTTCAGAGCTGTGAACACTGAAGCTTTCTTT. Together with reference TRBV13 and TRBJ1-1, the CDR3 gives the full variable domain: AAGVIQSPRHLIKEKRETATLKCYPIPRHDTVYWYQQGPGQDPQFLISFYEKMQSDKGSIPDRFSAQQFSDYHSELNMSSLELGDSALYFCASSFRAVNTEAFFGQGTRLTVV.

In its sample, this clone was seen a few times. The chain is built from TRBV10-3 and TRBJ2-7; no definite D call. The germline V gene has CDR1 ENHRY and CDR2 SYGVKD. V was pared by 2 bases and J by 4 bases, with 3 bases between. CDR3 length: 11 amino acids. The CDR3 loop is CAISEAYEQYF. CDR3 in DNA: TGTGCCATCAGTGAGGCGTACGAGCAGTACTTC.

The gene calls are TRBV15 and TRBJ2-1; D is perhaps TRBD2 (6 bases). Germline assignment: CDR1 LNHNV and CDR2 YYDKDF (reference sequence). The CDR3 is 15 amino acids. V was trimmed by 5 bases and J by 2 bases, leaving 13 bases between them. CDR3 in DNA: TGTGCCACCAGCTTGCGGGACCCCGCCTACAATGAGCAGTTCTTC. It yields the protein CATSLRDPAYNEQFF.

The chain links TRBV29-1 to TRBJ2-1; a weak D match, TRBD1 (5 bases). V was pared by 5 bases and J by 8 bases, with 16 bases between. CDR1 and CDR2 (germline): SQVTM, ANQGSEA. The CDR3 has 13 residues. DNA for the CDR3: TGCAGCGTTCTGCCAGGGCTTTTCGATGAGCAGTTCTTC. It yields the protein CSVLPGLFDEQFF.

The rearrangement joins TRBV9 to TRBJ1-5, with unresolved D. Germline V gene sequence: CDR1 SGDLS, CDR2 YYNGEE. Between the trimmed V and J ends, which lost 3 bases and 6 bases, there was a span of 13 bases. There are 14 residues in the CDR3. CDR3 sequence (DNA): TGTGCCAGCAGCGCCGATTCAGGAGCTCAGCCCCAGCATTTT. Protein product: CASSADSGAQPQHF.

This clone was observed a few times. The V gene is TRBV19, the J gene TRBJ1-2; D is undetermined. Trimming shortened V by 0 bases and J by 4 bases, and 12 bases separated the two germline ends. The CDR3 is made up of 15 amino acids. Per the germline V gene, CDR1 is LNHDA and CDR2 is SQIVND (reference sequence). DNA of the CDR3: TGTGCCAGTAGTATAGAAGAACACCCTCTCTATGGCTACACCTTC. Translating it yields CASSIEEHPLYGYTF.

This clone turned up a few times. This chain connects TRBV7-9 to TRBJ2-7; D might be TRBD2 (6 bases). Deletions cut 1 base from V and 6 bases from J, with 10 bases between. This CDR3 has 13 residues. Germline V gene data show CDR1 as SEHNR and CDR2 as FQNEAQ (reference sequence). The CDR3 spells CASSLGGGTEQYF. CDR3 coding DNA: TGTGCCAGCAGCTTAGGTGGGGGGACCGAGCAGTACTTC.

V usage is TRBV29-1 and J usage is TRBJ1-2, with D perhaps TRBD1 (5 bases). The CDR3 runs 14 residues. The V and J ends lost 3 bases and 4 bases respectively, with 15 bases between them. Germline V gene data show CDR1 as SQVTM and CDR2 as ANQGSEA. CDR3 amino acids: CSVDGGSSLYGYTF. The CDR3 bases are TGCAGCGTTGATGGGGGGAGTTCCCTCTATGGCTACACCTTC.

This chain connects TRBV30 to TRBJ1-1; D is unresolved. Trimming took 1 base from V and 7 from J, leaving 7 bases between them. CDR1 and CDR2 from the germline V gene are GTSNPN and SVGIG (reference sequence). This CDR3 has 11 amino acids. CDR3 nucleotides: TGTGCCTGGAGTGCACCAGGTGAAGCTTTCTTT. This sequence encodes CAWSAPGEAFF.

V gene TRBV30 combines with J gene TRBJ2-5; no clear D. The germline V gene encodes CDR1 GTSNPN and CDR2 SVGIG (reference sequence). V was shortened by 1 base and J by 4 bases, with 4 bases between the two germline ends. This CDR3 spans 11 amino acids. The CDR3 DNA sequence: TGTGCCTGGAGTGGGGGAGAGACCCAGTACTTC. It encodes CAWSGGETQYF.

The chain joins TRBV30 to TRBJ2-7; D might be TRBD1 (6 bases). This CDR3 is 17 amino acids long. Germline assignment: CDR1 GTSNPN and CDR2 SVGIG (reference sequence). Trimming took off 3 bases at V and 3 bases at J, with 24 bases between the two ends. CDR3 sequence: CAWRRPIRDTPGYEQYF. The CDR3 nucleotides read TGTGCCTGGAGACGACCAATAAGGGACACCCCAGGCTACGAGCAGTACTTC.